Given below is one T cell receptor (beta chain) in context. Per the study methods: The assay estimated nucleated cells by amplifying reference gene primers. Sequenced by immunoSEQ multiplex PCR; TCRdb stores in-frame clones only, minus some. Clonal size and the V and J genes are those of that table, whereas D and trimming came from the DNA. The table lists about 83,000 clones, more than 70% of them singletons. The sample comes from a study of blood T cell repertoires in COVID-19. Across the whole study: Whether acute or convalescent, the COVID-19 samples came from the United States, Italy and Spain. Sample material is recorded as cDNA or gDNA derived from T cells, B-cell-depleted T cells, or PBMCs.

This CDR3 contains 13 residues. Germline CDR1 reads LNHDA; CDR2 reads SQIVND (reference sequence). With 8 bases removed from V and 2 bases from J, the gap between germline ends came to 13 bases. The sequence came from a man aged 45-60 years with active COVID-19. The specimen was peripheral blood. The chain is built from TRBV19 and TRBJ2-7; possibly TRBD1 for D (6 bases). In nucleotides, the CDR3 is TGTGCCAGTGCCACGGGACAAACCTACGAGCAGTACTTC. It codes for CASATGQTYEQYF.